The rows below give T cell receptor beta chains drawn from one sample of a study of blood T cell repertoires in COVID-19. This table comes from immunoSEQ multiplex PCR, and its TCRdb copy is limited to in-frame clones, with some not included. This table holds roughly 60,000 clones, roughly four fifths found once. Input material: peripheral blood. The receptors come from a human donor in a cohort sampled during active or convalescent COVID-19. The conserved cysteine and the conserved F or W are not part of the CDR3 here. Each record gives: clone size, J gene, V gene, CDR3 protein. A row's size may be missing; if present it is once, few, many or a size class.

clone size: -; J gene: TRBJ2-7; V gene: TRBV10-2; CDR3 protein: ASSESERGGLWEQY
clone size: -; J gene: TRBJ2-7; V gene: TRBV24-1; CDR3 protein: ATHYRVYEQY
clone size: -; J gene: TRBJ2-1; V gene: TRBV6-2/TRBV6-3; CDR3 protein: ASSYGGSGGYNEQF
clone size: -; J gene: TRBJ2-3; V gene: TRBV3-1/TRBV3-2; CDR3 protein: ASSQNRGLARTDTQY
clone size: -; J gene: TRBJ1-4; V gene: TRBV15; CDR3 protein: ATSRDAGAANEKLF
clone size: -; J gene: TRBJ1-2; V gene: TRBV7-8; CDR3 protein: ASSLAPRVPYGYT
clone size: few; J gene: TRBJ1-1; V gene: TRBV11-1; CDR3 protein: ASSLLRTARAF
clone size: -; J gene: TRBJ2-4; V gene: TRBV3-1/TRBV3-2; CDR3 protein: ASSLLAGGNFAKNIQY
clone size: -; J gene: TRBJ1-2; V gene: TRBV9; CDR3 protein: ASSLRPGTGIHGYT
clone size: -; J gene: TRBJ1-2; V gene: TRBV4-1; CDR3 protein: ASSQGIGNYGYT
clone size: -; J gene: TRBJ2-3; V gene: TRBV6-5; CDR3 protein: ASSYPGGTSTDTQY
clone size: few; J gene: TRBJ1-5; V gene: TRBV4-2; CDR3 protein: ASSQEWSGAQSNQPQH
clone size: -; J gene: TRBJ1-2; V gene: TRBV20-1; CDR3 protein: SATGSYGYT
clone size: -; J gene: TRBJ1-2; V gene: TRBV4-3; CDR3 protein: ASSQAGYGYT
clone size: -; J gene: TRBJ1-1; V gene: TRBV7-2; CDR3 protein: ASRIGAGMNTEAF
clone size: -; J gene: TRBJ1-6; V gene: TRBV7-8; CDR3 protein: ASSSGQVYNSPLH
clone size: -; J gene: TRBJ1-5; V gene: TRBV6-8; CDR3 protein: AGPRQGVRAQH
clone size: once; J gene: TRBJ2-1; V gene: TRBV6-4; CDR3 protein: ASSVGTVFYEQF
clone size: -; J gene: TRBJ2-1; V gene: TRBV5-8; CDR3 protein: ASRLHGGADNEQF
clone size: -; J gene: TRBJ2-7; V gene: TRBV7-2; CDR3 protein: ASSFLGAYEQY
clone size: once; J gene: TRBJ1-5; V gene: TRBV19; CDR3 protein: ASSPRTGGGNQPQH
clone size: -; J gene: TRBJ2-1; V gene: TRBV29-1; CDR3 protein: SARTGTDAYNEQF
clone size: -; J gene: TRBJ1-6; V gene: TRBV7-9; CDR3 protein: ASSRPGGIRSPLH
clone size: once; J gene: TRBJ2-3; V gene: TRBV14; CDR3 protein: ASSPGPKRTSRGDTQY
clone size: -; J gene: TRBJ2-3; V gene: TRBV27; CDR3 protein: ASSSAQRGNTDTQY
clone size: -; J gene: TRBJ2-3; V gene: TRBV6-6; CDR3 protein: ASMAPVRGGKDTQY
clone size: -; J gene: TRBJ2-7; V gene: TRBV5-4; CDR3 protein: ASSRTGSYEQY
clone size: few; J gene: TRBJ2-2; V gene: TRBV3-1/TRBV3-2; CDR3 protein: ASSQVSGSRKGELF
clone size: -; J gene: TRBJ1-1; V gene: TRBV6-2/TRBV6-3; CDR3 protein: ASSYQRMNTEAF
clone size: -; J gene: TRBJ2-7; V gene: TRBV7-2; CDR3 protein: ASSLGGGEQY
clone size: -; J gene: TRBJ1-2; V gene: TRBV30; CDR3 protein: AWSVPSRRTNYGYT
clone size: -; J gene: TRBJ1-5; V gene: TRBV27; CDR3 protein: ASSLRAGSNQPQH
clone size: once; J gene: TRBJ2-7; V gene: TRBV15; CDR3 protein: ATSRDRRFDGYEQY
clone size: few; J gene: TRBJ2-5; V gene: TRBV19; CDR3 protein: ASRPRTGGPETQY
clone size: -; J gene: TRBJ1-1; V gene: TRBV19; CDR3 protein: ASSARSFFSGGQMNTEAF
clone size: -; J gene: TRBJ2-1; V gene: TRBV9; CDR3 protein: ASSGRLAWNNEQF
clone size: -; J gene: TRBJ2-1; V gene: TRBV4-3; CDR3 protein: ASSQGADDEQF
clone size: -; J gene: TRBJ2-3; V gene: TRBV5-5; CDR3 protein: ASSFSGSTDTQY
clone size: -; J gene: TRBJ2-5; V gene: TRBV12-5; CDR3 protein: ASGPLGGGETQY
clone size: -; J gene: TRBJ2-5; V gene: TRBV19; CDR3 protein: ASSTGAGGGETQY
clone size: -; J gene: TRBJ2-7; V gene: TRBV2; CDR3 protein: ASSEGRRGLRLVQY
clone size: -; J gene: TRBJ2-3; V gene: TRBV3-1/TRBV3-2; CDR3 protein: ASSQVGLAGGSTDTQY
clone size: -; J gene: TRBJ1-1; V gene: TRBV5-1; CDR3 protein: ASSRTGGGTEAF
clone size: few; J gene: TRBJ1-2; V gene: TRBV5-5; CDR3 protein: ASSVGQARPYGYT
clone size: -; J gene: TRBJ2-1; V gene: TRBV9; CDR3 protein: ASSVALANEQF
clone size: -; J gene: TRBJ1-6; V gene: TRBV19; CDR3 protein: ASRGTGRNSPLH
clone size: -; J gene: TRBJ2-1; V gene: TRBV5-1; CDR3 protein: ASSSRGGAGTRSYNEQF
clone size: -; J gene: TRBJ2-7; V gene: TRBV19; CDR3 protein: ASSIAFGQGSYEQY
clone size: -; J gene: TRBJ1-1; V gene: TRBV9; CDR3 protein: ASSARTETEAF
clone size: few; J gene: TRBJ1-1; V gene: TRBV30; CDR3 protein: ARRAMNTEAF
clone size: -; J gene: TRBJ1-3; V gene: TRBV4-3; CDR3 protein: ASSQDLRISGNTIY
clone size: -; J gene: TRBJ2-2; V gene: TRBV4-1; CDR3 protein: ASSQRQGTSTSGELF
clone size: -; J gene: TRBJ2-5; V gene: TRBV3-1/TRBV3-2; CDR3 protein: ASDPGMGTQY
clone size: few; J gene: TRBJ1-5; V gene: TRBV6-2/TRBV6-3; CDR3 protein: ASSARGPQH
clone size: -; J gene: TRBJ2-1; V gene: TRBV24-1; CDR3 protein: ATSDDRVPSYNEQF
clone size: -; J gene: TRBJ2-2; V gene: TRBV21-1; CDR3 protein: ATAGYTGELF
clone size: -; J gene: TRBJ2-7; V gene: TRBV7-6; CDR3 protein: ASSFTGDEQY
clone size: -; J gene: TRBJ1-1; V gene: TRBV15; CDR3 protein: ATSPRRRGEAF
clone size: -; J gene: TRBJ1-2; V gene: TRBV20-1; CDR3 protein: SASDPGHYSDGYT
clone size: -; J gene: TRBJ1-5; V gene: TRBV2; CDR3 protein: ASSAPDRTDSNQPQH